The clone carrying this T cell receptor (beta chain) was observed many times. What it recognizes is unknown. Since a much larger clone is just one base distant, this may be a read error. The length of the CDR3 is 13 residues. V was clipped by 5 bases and J by 0 bases, with 10 bases between them. Germline CDR1 and CDR2: SQVTM and ANQGSEA. MiXCR, run by TCRdb on the 5' RACE reads, gives a single entry per CDR3 protein. The sample consists of some 65,000 distinct CDR3 sequences, 5.2% of them appearing once. This sample is drawn from a study of neurological immune-mediated disorders. Study-level background: Relapsing-remitting patients made up about nine tenths of the roughly 34 multiple sclerosis patients, and secondary progressive patients made up 3. Study-wide findings and caveats: The multiple sclerosis repertoire cluster had no clinical or MRI correlate.

This rearrangement joins TRBV29-1 to TRBJ1-1; D remains ambiguous. The sequencing input was PBMCs. The origin of this receptor is a woman under 40 with multiple sclerosis. CDR3 loop: CSVILKLNTEAFF. The DNA of the CDR3 is TGCAGCGTTATTCTAAAGCTGAACACTGAAGCTTTCTTT. Full variable domain (rest looked up from reference TRBV29-1 and TRBJ1-1): SAVISQKPSRDICQRGTSLTIQCQVDSQVTMMFWYRQQPGQSLTLIATANQGSEATYESGFVIDKFPISRPNLTFSTLTVSNMSPEDSSIYLCSVILKLNTEAFFGQGTRLTVV.